One sample yielded the 10 T cell receptor beta chains listed below, sequenced in a study of blood T cells in healthy people across ages. Combining a sample-barcoded 5' primer with a J-beta primer mix, a second PCR ran for about 7 to 11 cycles. TCRdb reanalysed the 5' RACE reads using MiXCR and keeps one entry per CDR3 protein. The table records some 670,000 distinct CDR3 sequences, 40% to 65% of them present only once. Sequencing input: blood. Receptors originate from a woman of 80 years or more in good health.

The V call is TRBV29-1, the J call TRBJ2-1; D assignment may be TRBD1 or TRBD2 (5 bases each). CDR1 and CDR2 from the germline V gene are SQVTM and ANQGSEA. The CDR3 runs to 15 residues. The V and J ends lost 1 base and 8 bases respectively, with 18 bases between them. CDR3 protein: CSVEGKGPRLYEQFF. The CDR3 bases are TGCAGCGTTGAAGGCAAGGGACCCCGACTGTATGAGCAGTTCTTC.

This chain joins TRBV3-1 and TRBJ2-5, with D tentatively TRBD2 (6 bases). V was shortened by 1 base and J by 1 base, with 10 bases between the two germline ends. The germline V gene has CDR1 LGHDT and CDR2 YNNKEL (reference sequence). The CDR3 runs to 15 residues. CDR3 loop: CASSQGRGTQETQYF. CDR3 bases: TGTGCCAGCAGCCAAGGGCGGGGCACCCAAGAGACCCAGTACTTC.

This clonotype was seen at least ten times. The chain's CDR3 is CASSLAGTRAQNIQYF. The CDR3 DNA reads TGTGCCAGCAGCTTAGCGGGGACTCGTGCCCAAAACATTCAGTACTTC. The J gene is TRBJ2-4, the V gene TRBV7-2; tentative D call: TRBD2 (6 bases). This CDR3 spans 16 amino acids. Trimming took 0 bases from V and 5 from J, leaving 14 bases between them. The germline V gene has CDR1 SGHTA and CDR2 FQGNSA.

This clonotype was counted many times. The genes are TRBV28 and TRBJ2-1; 7 positions match TRBD1. In germline, CDR1 is MDHEN, CDR2 SYDVKM. The J segment lost 5 bases and the V segment lost 6 bases, leaving 7 bases of the junction unmatched. The CDR3 is 14 amino acids. The CDR3 nucleotides read TGTGCCAGCAGAAGACAGGGTGGGCACAATGAGCAGTTCTTC. This codes for CASRRQGGHNEQFF.

As concerns this clonotype: A much larger clone lies one base from this, so it may be a read error. This sequence joins TRBV2 and TRBJ2-5; D is ambiguous. CDR1 is SNHLY and CDR2 is FYNNEI in the germline V gene. The CDR3 extends over 13 amino acids. The CDR3 loop reads CASIRPNAETRYF. In DNA, the CDR3 is TGTGCCAGCATTAGGCCCAACGCAGAGACCCGGTACTTC.

This clonotype has only a few counts. The chain employs TRBV3-1 and TRBJ2-1; maybe TRBD2 (5 bases). The CDR3 runs 15 residues. CDR1 is LGHDT and CDR2 is YNNKEL in the germline V gene (reference sequence). Deletions cut 5 bases from V and 8 bases from J, with 19 bases between. CDR3: CASSLEVLGSYEQFF. The CDR3, as DNA: TGTGCCAGCAGCTTAGAGGTGTTGGGGAGCTATGAGCAGTTCTTC.

This clonotype showed up many times. This chain joins TRBV27 and TRBJ2-1; D perhaps matches TRBD1 (5 bases). The length of the CDR3 is 14 residues. The germline gives CDR1 MNHEY, CDR2 SMNVEV (reference sequence). V lost 1 base and J lost 8, with 12 bases in between. CDR3 DNA sequence: TGTGCCAGCAGTTTATGGGCTAGGGGCGATGAGCAGTTCTTC. Amino acid sequence: CASSLWARGDEQFF.

This clonotype came up once. Since a much larger clone is just one base distant, this may be a read error. The chain has TRBV12-3 or TRBV12-4 and TRBJ2-1; D perhaps matches TRBD1 (6 bases). The CDR3 runs to 16 residues. This CDR3 reads CASRLGRQVSYNEQFF. Here the CDR3 DNA reads TGTGCCAGCAGGTTAGGTAGACAGGTCTCCTACAATGAGCAGTTCTTC.

The CDR3 loop is CATSAGDCLPTDTQYF. The CDR3 DNA sequence: TGTGCCACCAGCGCTGGGGACTGCTTGCCCACAGATACGCAGTATTTT. The chain recombines TRBV15 with TRBJ2-3; perhaps TRBD2 as D (6 bases). This CDR3 spans 16 amino acids. Trimming pared 5 bases from V and 2 bases from J, leaving 17 bases between. Germline V gives CDR1 LNHNV, CDR2 YYDKDF (reference sequence). Supplemented by reference TRBV15 and TRBJ2-3, the full variable domain reads DAMVIQNPRYQVTQFGKPVTLSCSQTLNHNVMYWYQQKSSQAPKLLFHYYDKDFNNEADTPDNFQSRRPNTSFCFLDIRSPGLGDTAMYLCATSAGDCLPTDTQYFGPGTRLTVL.

In regard to this clonotype: Possible read error: a much larger clone is one base away. J is TRBJ2-4 and V is TRBV6-2 or TRBV6-3; the D gene is possibly TRBD1 (5 bases). The germline gives CDR1 MNHEY, CDR2 SVGEGT. The germline V and J ends were trimmed by 9 bases and 3 bases, with 12 bases remaining between them. This CDR3 has 13 amino acids. CDR3 amino acids: CASSQGFKNIQYF. The CDR3 nucleotides are TGTGCCAGTTCCCAGGGTTTCAAAAACATTCAGTACTTC.